The 9 T cell receptor beta chains below all came from one sample that was sequenced in a study of radiation and T cells in renal cell carcinoma. As for treatment: treatment-naive control, cytoreductive nephrectomy. Sequenced by immunoSEQ multiplex PCR; TCRdb stores in-frame clones only, minus some. The sample shows 15,000 to 20,000 clones, about 50% of them seen only once. Sequenced here: tumor tissue, sampled from a patient whose treatment was nephrectomy without radiotherapy. The receptors originated from a man aged 35 to 55 with renal cell carcinoma.

In its sample, this clone was seen a few times. This rearrangement joins TRBV11-1 to TRBJ1-1, with unresolved D. Germline assignment: CDR1 SGHAT and CDR2 FQDESV (reference sequence). The CDR3 consists of 14 residues. Trimming shortened V by 1 base and J by 0 bases, and 6 bases separated the two germline ends. CDR3 DNA: TGTGCCAGCAGCTTAGAGACATTGAACACTGAAGCTTTCTTT. This sequence encodes CASSLETLNTEAFF.

The chain employs TRBV2 and TRBJ1-2; TRBD1 might be the D (6 bases). With 11 bases removed from V and 7 bases from J, the gap between germline ends came to 17 bases. This CDR3 has 12 residues. CDR1 SNHLY and CDR2 FYNNEI come from the germline V gene. CDR3 sequence reads: CASAGGQGGYTF. The CDR3 DNA follows: TGTGCCTCAGCGGGGGGGCAAGGTGGCTACACCTTC.

This clone has a handful of counts. This chain connects TRBV28 to TRBJ1-5; the match to TRBD1 covers 7 bases. The J segment lost 0 bases and the V segment lost 7 bases, leaving 6 bases of the junction unmatched. Germline CDR1 reads MDHEN; CDR2 reads SYDVKM. The CDR3 extends over 15 amino acids. CDR3 region: CASTKDRYSNQPQHF. CDR3 sequence (DNA): TGTGCCAGCACCAAGGACAGGTATAGCAATCAGCCCCAGCATTTT.

The chain has TRBV7-2 and TRBJ1-3, with D perhaps TRBD1 (5 bases). The V end was cut by 3 bases, the J end by 0 bases, with 18 bases between. CDR1 and CDR2 (germline): SGHTA, FQGNSA. This CDR3 contains 18 residues. CDR3 DNA: TGTGCCAGCAGCTTGGGAAGGGGATCCCCCGCCTCTGGAAACACCATATATTTT. Translated, it gives CASSLGRGSPASGNTIYF.

The chain couples TRBV7-9 to TRBJ2-5; the D call may be TRBD1 or TRBD2 (6 bases each). V lost 5 bases to trimming and J lost 4 bases, with 11 bases between them. Looked up from germline, CDR1 is SEHNR and CDR2 is FQNEAQ (reference sequence). The CDR3 contains 13 residues. The chain's CDR3 is CASSLGGRETQYF. The CDR3 DNA sequence: TGTGCCAGCAGCCTTGGGGGGCGAGAGACCCAGTACTTC.

This sequence joins TRBV5-6 and TRBJ2-7, with D perhaps matching TRBD2 (6 bases). The ends were cut back, 2 bases at V and 5 bases at J, with 11 bases in the middle. The CDR3 extends over 13 amino acids. Germline CDR1 is SGHDT and CDR2 is YYEEEE. The CDR3 bases are TGTGCCAGCAGCTTTACTAGCTGGGACGAGCAGTACTTC. Its translation: CASSFTSWDEQYF.

The chain joins TRBV9 to TRBJ2-7; unclear D gene. The V gene's germline CDR1 is SGDLS and CDR2 YYNGEE. This CDR3 is built from 14 residues. The ends were cut back, 0 bases at V and 3 bases at J, with 10 bases in the middle. The CDR3 loop reads CASSVDQASYEQYF. The CDR3 coding sequence is TGTGCCAGCAGCGTAGACCAGGCCAGCTACGAGCAGTACTTC.

The chain uses TRBV5-1 and TRBJ2-7; no clear D gene. CDR3 length: 13 amino acids. In germline, CDR1 is SGHRS, CDR2 YFSETQ. Trimming shortened V by 0 bases and J by 3 bases, and 7 bases separated the two germline ends. The CDR3 region has the DNA TGCGCCAGCAGCTTGGTTTCGGGCTACGAGCAGTACTTC. Its translation is CASSLVSGYEQYF. The full variable domain, its missing parts supplied by reference TRBV5-1 and TRBJ2-7, is KAGVTQTPRYLIKTRGQQVTLSCSPISGHRSVSWYQQTPGQGLQFLFEYFSETQRNKGNFPGRFSGRQFSNSRSEMNVSTLELGDSALYLCASSLVSGYEQYFGPGTRLTVT.

This clone was detected only a few times. This chain joins TRBV25-1 and TRBJ1-1; no definite D call. Trimming took off 4 bases at V and 4 bases at J, with 10 bases between the two ends. Germline-derived CDR1 and CDR2 are MGHDK and SYGVNS. This CDR3 comprises 13 residues. Written as DNA, the CDR3 is TGTGCCAGCAGTGTGGGGTCGGCCACTGAAGCTTTCTTT. As protein: CASSVGSATEAFF.